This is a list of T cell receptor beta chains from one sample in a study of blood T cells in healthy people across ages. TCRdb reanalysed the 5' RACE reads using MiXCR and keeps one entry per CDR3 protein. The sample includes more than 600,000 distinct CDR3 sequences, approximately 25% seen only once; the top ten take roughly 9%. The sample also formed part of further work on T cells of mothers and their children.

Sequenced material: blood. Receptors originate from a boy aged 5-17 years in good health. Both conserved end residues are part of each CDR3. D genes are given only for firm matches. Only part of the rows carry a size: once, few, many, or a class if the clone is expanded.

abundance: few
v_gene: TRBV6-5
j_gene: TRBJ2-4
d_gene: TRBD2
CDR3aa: CASSYPPSGRDVQYF

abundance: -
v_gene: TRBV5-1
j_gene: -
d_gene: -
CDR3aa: CASSLEGFGEQYF

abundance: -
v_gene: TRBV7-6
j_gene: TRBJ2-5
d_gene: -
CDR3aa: CASSLVPLAQEAQYF

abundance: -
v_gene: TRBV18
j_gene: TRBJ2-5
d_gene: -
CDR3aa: CASFGSRESETQYF

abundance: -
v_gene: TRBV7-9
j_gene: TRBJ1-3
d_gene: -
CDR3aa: CASSLESSTGNTIYF

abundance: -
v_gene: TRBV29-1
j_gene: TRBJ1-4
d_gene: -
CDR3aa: CSVIQSTNEKLFF

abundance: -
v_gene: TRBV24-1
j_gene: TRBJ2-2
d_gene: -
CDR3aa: CATSDLGVTGELFF

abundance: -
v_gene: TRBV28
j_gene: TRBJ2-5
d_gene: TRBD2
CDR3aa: CASSDLRGETQYF

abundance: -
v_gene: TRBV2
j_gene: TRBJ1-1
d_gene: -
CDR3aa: CASSGLRNRAFF

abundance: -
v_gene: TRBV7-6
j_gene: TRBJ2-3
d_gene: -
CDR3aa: CASSPLVSITADTQYF

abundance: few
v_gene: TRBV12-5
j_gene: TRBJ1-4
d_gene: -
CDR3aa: CASTDWTAQNEKLFF

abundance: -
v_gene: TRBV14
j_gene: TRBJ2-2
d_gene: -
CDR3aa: CASRVQAGNTGELFF

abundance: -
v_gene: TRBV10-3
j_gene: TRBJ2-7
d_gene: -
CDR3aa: CAISEDGSYEQYF

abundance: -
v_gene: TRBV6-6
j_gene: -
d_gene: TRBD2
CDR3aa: CASSFPSGDYHNEQFF

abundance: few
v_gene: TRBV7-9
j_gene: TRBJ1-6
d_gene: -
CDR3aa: CASSFRAQGPLHF

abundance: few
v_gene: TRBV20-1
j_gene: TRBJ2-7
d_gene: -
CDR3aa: CSARGVEAIYSYEQYF

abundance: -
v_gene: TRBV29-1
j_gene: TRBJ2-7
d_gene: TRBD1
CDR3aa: CSAGTGDYHEQYF

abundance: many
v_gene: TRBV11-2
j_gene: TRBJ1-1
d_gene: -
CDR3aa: CASSLTGLTEAFF

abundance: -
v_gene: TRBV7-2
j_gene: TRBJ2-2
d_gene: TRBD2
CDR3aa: CASSSAGGELFF